Listed below are T cell receptor beta chains from one sample, sequenced in a study of STAT5B mutations in CD4+ large granular lymphocyte leukemia. Using immunoSEQ multiplex PCR, the repertoire was profiled, and TCRdb retains in-frame clones only, with some absent. The sample consists of tens of thousands of clones, approximately 74% of them appearing once. Sequencing was performed on CD4+ T cells from blood buffy coats. These receptors were taken from a human donor in good health. The CDR3 runs from the conserved cysteine through the conserved F or W. Each record gives: clone size, D gene, J gene, V gene, CDR3 DNA, CDR3 protein. D genes are given only for firm matches. Expanded clones get a size class; other rows say once, few or many, or leave the size out.

size: -; D: -; J: TRBJ1-2; V: TRBV7-9; DNA: TGTGCCAGCAGCTCGGGCACCTATCGTGGCGGCTACACCTTC; CDR3: CASSSGTYRGGYTF
size: -; D: -; J: TRBJ1-6; V: TRBV7-2; DNA: TGTGCCAGCAGCCCCCCGGGTTTCGAGCCTAATTCACCCCTCCACTTT; CDR3: CASSPPGFEPNSPLHF
size: medium-sized; D: -; J: TRBJ2-7; V: TRBV5-4; DNA: TGTGCCAGCAGCCTGGGGGCGTCTTTGGGCGAGCAGTACTTC; CDR3: CASSLGASLGEQYF
size: -; D: TRBD2; J: TRBJ2-1; V: TRBV11-3; DNA: TGTGCCAGCAGCTTACTCGTTAGGACTAGCGGGAGCAATGAGCAGTTCTTC; CDR3: CASSLLVRTSGSNEQFF
size: -; D: TRBD2; J: TRBJ2-5; V: TRBV7-6; DNA: TGTGCCAGCAGCTTGCGGGGGGGCCTGGAGACCCAGTACTTC; CDR3: CASSLRGGLETQYF
size: -; D: -; J: TRBJ2-3; V: TRBV9; DNA: TGTGCCAGCAGCGTCCAGTTCACAGATACGCAGTATTTT; CDR3: CASSVQFTDTQYF
size: -; D: -; J: TRBJ1-5; V: TRBV5-1; DNA: TGCGCCAGCAGCTTGGGTGGGGATAGCAATCAGCCCCAGCATTTT; CDR3: CASSLGGDSNQPQHF
size: once; D: -; J: TRBJ2-2; V: TRBV4-2; DNA: TGTGCCAGCAGCCAAGTTGAGCGGGACACCGGGGAGCTGTTTTTT; CDR3: CASSQVERDTGELFF
size: -; D: TRBD2; J: TRBJ2-3; V: TRBV6-6; DNA: TGTGCCAGCAGTTACTCTCGCGGGGGAAGCACAGATACGCAGTATTTT; CDR3: CASSYSRGGSTDTQYF
size: -; D: -; J: TRBJ2-1; V: TRBV19; DNA: TGTGCCAGTAGGGACAGACAAAATTACAATGAGCAGTTCTTC; CDR3: CASRDRQNYNEQFF
size: few; D: -; J: TRBJ1-2; V: TRBV19; DNA: TGTGCCAGTAGTATAGGGAGCAACTATGGCTACACCTTC; CDR3: CASSIGSNYGYTF
size: -; D: -; J: TRBJ2-1; V: TRBV5-3; DNA: TGTGCCAGAAGCTTGGTCCCCCTGGACCCGATAAAATACAATGAGCAGTTCTTC; CDR3: CARSLVPLDPIKYNEQFF
size: -; D: TRBD1; J: TRBJ2-2; V: TRBV5-4; DNA: TGTGCCAGCAGAACGGACAGGGTTACGAACGGGGAGCTGTTTTTT; CDR3: CASRTDRVTNGELFF